This T cell receptor beta chain was documented in a study of blood T cell repertoires in COVID-19. The protocol was immunoSEQ multiplex PCR, while the TCRdb copy is restricted to in-frame clones and leaves out a portion. The data hold roughly 100,000 clones, with 85% observed a single time. Trimming shortened V by 4 bases and J by 6 bases, and 17 bases separated the two germline ends. CDR1 SGHRS and CDR2 YFSETQ come from the germline V gene. This CDR3 is 15 amino acids long. The source is a man aged 45-65 years with acute or convalescent COVID-19. The sample consisted of peripheral blood. The chain has TRBV5-1 and TRBJ1-3; D might be TRBD1 (6 bases). CDR3 loop: CASSKGTSLENTIYF. In DNA form, the CDR3 reads TGCGCCAGCAGCAAGGGGACATCCCTTGAAAACACCATATATTTT. The whole variable domain, filled in from reference TRBV5-1 and TRBJ1-3, reads KAGVTQTPRYLIKTRGQQVTLSCSPISGHRSVSWYQQTPGQGLQFLFEYFSETQRNKGNFPGRFSGRQFSNSRSEMNVSTLELGDSALYLCASSKGTSLENTIYFGEGSWLTVV.